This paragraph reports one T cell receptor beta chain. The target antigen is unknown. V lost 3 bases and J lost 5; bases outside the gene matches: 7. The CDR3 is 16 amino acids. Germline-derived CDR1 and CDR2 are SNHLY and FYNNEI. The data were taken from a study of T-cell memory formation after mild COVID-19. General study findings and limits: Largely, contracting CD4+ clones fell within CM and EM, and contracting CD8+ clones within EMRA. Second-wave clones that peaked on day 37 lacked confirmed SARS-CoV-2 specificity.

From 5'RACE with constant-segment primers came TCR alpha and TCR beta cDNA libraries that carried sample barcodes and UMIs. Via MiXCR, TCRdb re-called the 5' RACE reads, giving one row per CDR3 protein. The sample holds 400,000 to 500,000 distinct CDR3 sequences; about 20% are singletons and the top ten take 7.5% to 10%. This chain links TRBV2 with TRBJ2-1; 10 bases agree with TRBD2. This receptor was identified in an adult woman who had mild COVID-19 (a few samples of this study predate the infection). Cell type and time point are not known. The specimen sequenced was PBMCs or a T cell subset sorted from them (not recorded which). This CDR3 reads CASSDQLAGVNNEQFF. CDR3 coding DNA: TGTGCCAGCAGTGACCAGCTAGCGGGAGTGAACAATGAGCAGTTCTTC.